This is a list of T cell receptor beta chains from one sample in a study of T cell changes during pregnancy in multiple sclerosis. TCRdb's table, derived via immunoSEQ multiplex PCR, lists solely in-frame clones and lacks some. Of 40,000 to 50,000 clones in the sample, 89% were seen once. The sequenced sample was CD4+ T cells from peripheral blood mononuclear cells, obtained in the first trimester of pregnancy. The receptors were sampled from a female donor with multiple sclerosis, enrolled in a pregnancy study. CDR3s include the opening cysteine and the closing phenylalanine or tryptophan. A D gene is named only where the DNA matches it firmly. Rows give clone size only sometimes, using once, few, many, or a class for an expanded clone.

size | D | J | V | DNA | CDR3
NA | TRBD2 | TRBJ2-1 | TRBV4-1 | TGCGCCAGCAGCCAAGTAACGGGACTAGGCCGTGGGTTCTTC | CASSQVTGLGRGFF
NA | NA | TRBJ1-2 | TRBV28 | TGTGCCAGCAGCCCCACTCACGCAGGTTTTAACTATGGCTACACCTTC | CASSPTHAGFNYGYTF
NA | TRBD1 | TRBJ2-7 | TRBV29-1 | TGCAGCGTTAGGGGGACAGCCGGCGAGCAGTACTTC | CSVRGTAGEQYF
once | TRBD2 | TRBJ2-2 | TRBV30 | TGTGCCCGAGGACTAGCAGGAGCGAACACCGGGGAGCTGTTTTTT | CARGLAGANTGELFF
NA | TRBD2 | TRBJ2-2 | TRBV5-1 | TGCGCCAGCAGCATATTAGCGGCGGGGGGCACCGGGGAGCTGTTTTTT | CASSILAAGGTGELFF
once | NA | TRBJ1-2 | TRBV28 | TGTGCCAGCAGTTTAGCAGGGGCCTTGGGCTACACCTTC | CASSLAGALGYTF
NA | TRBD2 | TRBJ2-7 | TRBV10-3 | TGTGCCATCGGCGAGCGGGAGGACTCCTACGAGCAGTACTTC | CAIGEREDSYEQYF
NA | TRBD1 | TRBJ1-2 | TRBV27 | TGTGCCAGCAGTTCACAGGGGAATAACTATGGCTACACCTTC | CASSSQGNNYGYTF
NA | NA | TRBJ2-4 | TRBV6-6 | TGTGCCAGCAGTCCCGGCTGGGACACACGCGACATTCAGTACTTC | CASSPGWDTRDIQYF
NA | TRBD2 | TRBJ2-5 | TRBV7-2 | TGTGCCAGCAGCCCGGGACTAGTAGAGACCCAGTACTTC | CASSPGLVETQYF
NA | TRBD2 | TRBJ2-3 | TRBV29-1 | TGCAGCGTTGAGGGGGGGTTCGGCTCCGATACGCAGTATTTT | CSVEGGFGSDTQYF
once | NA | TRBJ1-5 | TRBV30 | TGTGCCTGGGCAGGGAATTCGGATCAGCCCCAGCATTTT | CAWAGNSDQPQHF
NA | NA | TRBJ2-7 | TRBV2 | TGTGCCAGCAGTCCCGGACAGTCCGTCATCTACGAGCAGTACTTC | CASSPGQSVIYEQYF
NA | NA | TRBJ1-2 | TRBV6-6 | TGTGCCAGCAGTGACAGGCACGGGAACTATGGCTACACCTTC | CASSDRHGNYGYTF
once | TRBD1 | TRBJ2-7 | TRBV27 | TGTGCCAGCAGTTTCCCGGGACAGGGGGTTGGCGAGCAGTACTTC | CASSFPGQGVGEQYF
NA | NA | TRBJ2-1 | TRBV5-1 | TGCGCCAGCAGCTTGGACGGACAGCCTACGGATGAGCAGTTCTTC | CASSLDGQPTDEQFF
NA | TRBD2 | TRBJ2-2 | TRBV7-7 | TGTGCCAGCAGCTTCGATACTAGCGGGAGCCCCGGGGAGCTGTTTTTT | CASSFDTSGSPGELFF
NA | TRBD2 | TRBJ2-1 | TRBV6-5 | TGTGCCAGCAGTTCCCCAGCGGGGGTCTACAATGAGCAGTTCTTC | CASSSPAGVYNEQFF
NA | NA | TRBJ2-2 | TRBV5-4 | TGTGCCAGCAGCTTTGTCGGGTATGGCACCGGGGAGCTGTTTTTT | CASSFVGYGTGELFF
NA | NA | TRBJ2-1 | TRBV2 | TGTGCCAGCACCCTCTACAATGAGCAGTTCTTC | CASTLYNEQFF
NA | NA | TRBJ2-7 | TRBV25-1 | TGTGCCAGCAGTGAATTGAGGGCCTACGAGCAGTACTTC | CASSELRAYEQYF
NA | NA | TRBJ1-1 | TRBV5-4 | TGTGCCAGCAGCTCCTCCAGGGTAGAAGCTTTCTTT | CASSSSRVEAFF
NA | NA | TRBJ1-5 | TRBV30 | TGTGCCTGGAGTTTAGGACACAATCAGCCCCAGCATTTT | CAWSLGHNQPQHF
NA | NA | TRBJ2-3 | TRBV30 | TGTGCCTGGAGTGTAAGACTTAGTAGCACAGATACGCAGTATTTT | CAWSVRLSSTDTQYF
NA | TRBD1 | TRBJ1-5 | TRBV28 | TGTGCCAGCAGACCGACAGGGGAGGGGGATCAGCCCCAGCATTTT | CASRPTGEGDQPQHF